These 25 T cell receptor beta chains came from one sample sequenced in a study of blood T cell repertoires in COVID-19. Repertoires were generated with immunoSEQ multiplex PCR, while TCRdb's copy carries only in-frame clones and drops some. The repertoire holds a few hundred thousand clones, over 75% seen once, with approximately 3.1% in the top ten. Sequenced: PBMCs or T cells enriched from blood (not recorded which). These receptors were obtained from a woman younger than 45 who had recovered from COVID-19.

The gene calls are TRBV3-1 (or the pseudogene TRBV3-2) and TRBJ2-2; 9 bases align to TRBD2. The CDR3 runs 16 residues. V lost 5 bases to trimming and J lost 5 bases; unmatched junction nucleotides: 9. Germline CDR1 LGHDT, CDR2 YNNKEL (reference sequence). The CDR3 here is CASSSGGLAYTGELFF. CDR3 in DNA: TGTGCCAGCAGCTCGGGGGGACTAGCATATACCGGGGAGCTGTTTTTT.

This chain uses TRBV5-1 with TRBJ2-7; D is ambiguous. The CDR3 spans 13 residues. V lost 4 bases, J lost 7 bases, and 15 bases lay in between. Germline V gene sequence: CDR1 SGHRS, CDR2 YFSETQ. The CDR3 bases are TGCGCCAGCAGCACACCCAGGCATCGGGAGCAGTACTTC. Translation gives CASSTPRHREQYF.

The chain has TRBV4-1 and TRBJ2-7; 8 nucleotides line up with TRBD1. CDR1 is MGHRA and CDR2 is YSYEKL in the germline V gene. Unmatched junction bases numbered 5, after V lost 5 bases and J lost 2 bases. The CDR3 length is 14 residues. The CDR3 protein is CASSGRTGPYEQYF. The CDR3, as DNA: TGCGCCAGCAGCGGCCGGACAGGGCCCTACGAGCAGTACTTC.

This sequence joins TRBV28 and TRBJ1-3, with D maybe TRBD1 (6 bases). The CDR3 length is 14 residues. Deletions cut 8 bases from V and 4 bases from J, with 15 bases between. Looked up from germline, CDR1 is MDHEN and CDR2 is SYDVKM. The CDR3 DNA is TGTGCCAGCGCGTTTAGGGGGTCCGGAAACACCATATATTTT. This translates into CASAFRGSGNTIYF.

This clone showed up just a few times. V is TRBV21-1 and J is TRBJ2-7; the D call of TRBD1 is as the table states it, not checked on the DNA. TRBV21-1 is a pseudogene segment. The CDR3 runs 16 residues. The CDR3 nucleotides read TGTGCCAGCACCGGCACGGAAACAGCTTCTCACTACGAGCAGTACTTC. This sequence encodes CASTGTETASHYEQYF.

Turning to this clone: This same CDR3 is encoded by further DNA sequences in the sample. The chain links TRBV7-9 to TRBJ1-1; D unclear. In germline, CDR1 is SEHNR, CDR2 FQNEAQ (reference sequence). The V gene lost 3 bases and the J gene lost 1 base, with 6 bases spanning the gap. The CDR3 sequence is 13 residues long. The CDR3 sequence: CASSFSGNTEAFF. Written as DNA, the CDR3 is TGTGCCAGCAGCTTCTCGGGGAACACTGAAGCTTTCTTT.

The chain recombines TRBV6-2 or TRBV6-3 with TRBJ1-1, with D unresolved. Germline V gives CDR1 MNHEY, CDR2 SVGEGT. The CDR3 covers 15 residues. V lost 6 bases, J lost 0 bases, and 14 bases lay in between. The CDR3 coding sequence is TGTGCCAGCAGCATGGAGGGCTTCATGAACACTGAAGCTTTCTTT. Encoded protein: CASSMEGFMNTEAFF.

J is TRBJ2-1 and V is TRBV6-4, with D perhaps matching TRBD2 (6 bases). V gave up 0 bases and J gave up 0 bases, with 9 bases separating them. The CDR3 spans 16 residues. CDR1 and CDR2 (germline): MRHNA, SNTAGT. CDR3 nucleotide sequence: TGTGCCAGCAGTGACTCAGGAGGGGTCTCCTACAATGAGCAGTTCTTC. Amino acids: CASSDSGGVSYNEQFF.

This chain links TRBV30 with TRBJ2-4, with D maybe TRBD2 (5 bases). The germline V and J ends were trimmed by 0 bases and 3 bases, with 12 bases remaining between them. The CDR3 has 15 amino acids. CDR1 and CDR2 from the germline V gene are GTSNPN and SVGIG (reference sequence). Here the CDR3 reads CAWSVSRVSKNIQYF. In DNA, the CDR3 is TGTGCCTGGAGTGTATCGCGGGTTAGCAAAAACATTCAGTACTTC. The full variable domain, its missing parts supplied by reference TRBV30 and TRBJ2-4, is SQTIHQWPATLVQPVGSPLSLECTVEGTSNPNLYWYRQAAGRGLQLLFYSVGIGQISSEVPQNLSASRPQDRQFILSSKKLLLSDSGFYLCAWSVSRVSKNIQYFGAGTRLSVL.

V and J are TRBV5-4 and TRBJ2-1, with 13 bases aligning to TRBD2. Losses at the gene ends were 5 bases for V and 5 bases for J; bases not matched to a gene: 4. This CDR3 is 15 amino acids long. Looked up from germline, CDR1 is SGHNT and CDR2 is YYREEE (reference sequence). The CDR3 DNA sequence: TGTGCCAGCAGACCCGGGACTAGCGGGGACAATGAGCAGTTCTTC. Translation: CASRPGTSGDNEQFF. Together with reference TRBV5-4 and TRBJ2-1, the CDR3 gives the full variable domain: ETGVTQSPTHLIKTRGQQVTLRCSSQSGHNTVSWYQQALGQGPQFIFQYYREEENGRGNFPPRFSGLQFPNYSSELNVNALELDDSALYLCASRPGTSGDNEQFFGPGTRLTVL.

The chain employs TRBV2 and TRBJ2-7, with 8 bases aligning to TRBD1. The CDR3 extends over 14 amino acids. Germline trimming cut 8 bases from V and 3 bases from J; bases unmatched to any gene: 9. Germline V gene sequence: CDR1 SNHLY, CDR2 FYNNEI. CDR3 loop: CASLPGQAYYEQYF. The CDR3 nucleotides read TGTGCCAGCCTACCGGGACAGGCATACTACGAGCAGTACTTC.

The table lists this clone with a count of one. The rearrangement joins TRBV13 to TRBJ2-7; D call uncertain. V was shortened by 0 bases and J by 4 bases, with 7 bases between the two germline ends. The CDR3 loop spans 13 amino acids. The germline CDR1 and CDR2 sequences are PRHDT and FYEKMQ (reference sequence). The CDR3 spells CASSLGPRYEQYF. DNA for the CDR3: TGTGCCAGCAGCTTAGGCCCCCGGTACGAGCAGTACTTC.

The chain combines TRBV14 with TRBJ1-6; D may be TRBD1 (6 bases). From germline, CDR1 is SGHDN and CDR2 FVKESK. The CDR3 runs 16 residues. Trimming cost V 2 bases and J 1 base, with 9 bases left between them. CDR3 DNA: TGTGCCAGCAGCCAAAGGGGGGGTTCCTATAATTCACCCCTCCACTTT. This encodes CASSQRGGSYNSPLHF.

This clone appeared once. The J gene is TRBJ1-2, the V gene TRBV3-1 (or the pseudogene TRBV3-2); D ambiguous. With 3 bases removed from V and 0 bases from J, the gap between germline ends came to 11 bases. The CDR3 is 15 amino acids. In germline, CDR1 is LGHDT, CDR2 YNNKEL (reference sequence). The CDR3 DNA reads as TGTGCCAGCAGCCAGGCGGCCTCAGCTAACTATGGCTACACCTTC. It yields the protein CASSQAASANYGYTF.

The rearrangement links TRBV2 to TRBJ1-1; no firm D call. V was shortened by 8 bases and J by 3 bases, with 7 bases between the two germline ends. The germline V gene has CDR1 SNHLY and CDR2 FYNNEI. This CDR3 region has 11 residues. The CDR3 sequence: CASRRDTEAFF. CDR3 in DNA: TGTGCCAGCCGGAGGGACACTGAAGCTTTCTTT.

V is TRBV20-1 and J is TRBJ1-2; a possible D gene is TRBD1 (6 bases). This CDR3 comprises 14 residues. V was trimmed by 3 bases and J by 7 bases, leaving 18 bases between them. Germline V gene sequence: CDR1 DFQATT, CDR2 SNEGSKA (reference sequence). The CDR3 coding sequence is TGCAGTGCTAGTTCCCGGGGGGCAGCCAGTGGCTACACCTTC. Amino acids: CSASSRGAASGYTF.

The chain employs TRBV14 and TRBJ2-3; tentatively, D is TRBD2 (5 bases). V lost 1 base and J 5 bases, leaving 10 bases between the germline ends. The CDR3 is made up of 14 amino acids. The germline V gene encodes CDR1 SGHDN and CDR2 FVKESK. The CDR3 DNA reads as TGTGCCAGCAGCCAAGGTGGAGGAATAGATACGCAGTATTTT. Translation: CASSQGGGIDTQYF.

This chain joins TRBV2 and TRBJ2-7, with unresolved D. Germline V lookup: CDR1 SNHLY, CDR2 FYNNEI. V lost 2 bases to trimming and J lost 0 bases, with 14 bases between them. This CDR3 has 16 amino acids. CDR3 region: CASSESRHRSSYEQYF. CDR3 bases: TGTGCCAGCAGTGAATCTCGGCATCGGAGCTCCTACGAGCAGTACTTC. Full variable domain (outside the CDR3, taken from reference TRBV2 and TRBJ2-7): EPEVTQTPSHQVTQMGQEVILRCVPISNHLYFYWYRQILGQKVEFLVSFYNNEISEKSEIFDDQFSVERPDGSNFTLKIRSTKLEDSAMYFCASSESRHRSSYEQYFGPGTRLTVT.

The chain has TRBV2 and TRBJ2-1; a possible D gene is TRBD2 (6 bases). Trimming took off 6 bases at V and 5 bases at J, with 17 bases between the two ends. Germline V gene lookup returns CDR1 SNHLY and CDR2 FYNNEI. This CDR3 contains 15 residues. DNA for the CDR3: TGTGCCAGCAGCCGACTGGGGGGTTGGAACAATGAGCAGTTCTTC. It yields the protein CASSRLGGWNNEQFF. Looking up the rest from reference TRBV2 and TRBJ2-1 gives the full variable domain: EPEVTQTPSHQVTQMGQEVILRCVPISNHLYFYWYRQILGQKVEFLVSFYNNEISEKSEIFDDQFSVERPDGSNFTLKIRSTKLEDSAMYFCASSRLGGWNNEQFFGPGTRLTVL.

The chain couples TRBV18 to TRBJ2-6, with 9 bases identical to TRBD2. The CDR3 loop spans 18 amino acids. Germline lookup yields CDR1 KGHSH and CDR2 LQKENI. Trimming took 4 bases from V and 0 from J; bases not matched to a gene: 7. CDR3 sequence reads: CASSRLAGAPSGANVLTF. DNA for the CDR3: TGTGCCAGCTCACGATTAGCGGGGGCCCCCTCTGGGGCCAACGTCCTGACTTTC. The full variable domain, completed using reference TRBV18 and TRBJ2-6, is NAGVMQNPRHLVRRRGQEARLRCSPMKGHSHVYWYRQLPEEGLKFMVYLQKENIIDESGMPKERFSAEFPKEGPSILRIQQVVRGDSAAYFCASSRLAGAPSGANVLTFGAGSRLTVL.

This chain uses TRBV28 with TRBJ2-1; maybe TRBD2 (5 bases). V lost 6 bases and J lost 9, with 12 bases in between. Germline-derived CDR1 and CDR2 are MDHEN and SYDVKM. The CDR3 sequence is 12 residues long. CDR3 coding DNA: TGTGCCAGCAGCCCCGACACTAGTGAGCAGTTCTTC. Translated: CASSPDTSEQFF.

The rearrangement joins TRBV4-1 to TRBJ2-7; TRBD2 is a possible D gene (6 bases). Germline V gene lookup returns CDR1 MGHRA and CDR2 YSYEKL. The germline V and J ends were trimmed by 1 base and 0 bases, with 10 bases remaining between them. The CDR3 sequence is 15 residues long. The CDR3: CASSQGDSYSYEQYF. Here the CDR3 DNA reads TGCGCCAGCAGCCAAGGGGACTCGTACTCCTACGAGCAGTACTTC.

The chain recombines TRBV10-2 with TRBJ2-2; 12 bases fit TRBD2. The CDR3 sequence is 14 residues long. The junction had 5 bases not matched to a gene; V was cut back by 9 bases and J by 6 bases. The germline V gene has CDR1 WSHSY and CDR2 SAAADI. The CDR3 protein is CASTPSGRAGELFF. For the CDR3, the DNA is TGCGCCAGTACACCTAGCGGGAGGGCCGGGGAGCTGTTTTTT.

The V and J genes are TRBV11-3 and TRBJ2-1; D possibly corresponds to TRBD2 (6 bases). The V end was cut by 1 base, the J end by 6 bases, with 10 bases between. Germline CDR1 and CDR2: SGHNT and YENEEA. The CDR3 spans 14 residues. CDR3 region: CASSLAGRSNEQFF. The CDR3 DNA reads as TGTGCCAGCAGCTTAGCCGGGAGAAGCAATGAGCAGTTCTTC.

This chain joins TRBV27 and TRBJ1-1; D uncertain. This CDR3 has 18 amino acids. CDR1 and CDR2 (germline): MNHEY, SMNVEV (reference sequence). With 0 bases removed from V and 1 base from J, the gap between germline ends came to 18 bases. The CDR3 sequence is CASSLSIEGLMGNTEAFF. The CDR3 DNA is TGTGCCAGCAGTTTATCGATCGAGGGATTAATGGGGAACACTGAAGCTTTCTTT.